The 27 T cell receptor beta chains in this list originate from one sample, sequenced in a study of cytomegalovirus exposure and HLA in healthy donors. Amplification used 60 Vbeta primers and 13 Jbeta primers. Generated by immunoSEQ multiplex PCR, the TCRdb table keeps only in-frame clones and is missing some. The profile shows approximately 100,000 clones, approximately 70% of them singletons. The specimen was PBMCs. These TCRs come from a man aged 25-45 years in good health and CMV-seropositive.

This clone appeared a few times. The chain has TRBV5-1 and TRBJ2-7, with 11 bases matching TRBD2. The ends lost 4 bases at V and 1 base at J; junction bases unmatched: 4. CDR3 length equals 15 residues. Per the germline V gene, CDR1 is SGHRS and CDR2 is YFSETQ. DNA of the CDR3: TGCGCCAGCAGCAAGACTAGCGGGGCATCCTACGAGCAGTACTTC. It yields the protein CASSKTSGASYEQYF.

The V and J genes are TRBV9 and TRBJ2-5; D ambiguous. CDR3 size: 15 residues. Germline V gene sequence: CDR1 SGDLS, CDR2 YYNGEE. Between the trimmed V and J ends, which lost 0 bases and 2 bases, there was a span of 11 bases. CDR3 DNA: TGTGCCAGCAGCGTAGCCCCCGGTCGACAAGAGACCCAGTACTTC. It is translated as CASSVAPGRQETQYF.

This clone was found a few times. The rearrangement links TRBV5-1 to TRBJ2-3; 9 positions match TRBD2. After removal of 8 bases from V and 1 base from J, the junction contained 11 bases not matched to a gene. This CDR3 has 16 amino acids. CDR1 SGHRS and CDR2 YFSETQ come from the germline V gene. In DNA form, the CDR3 reads TGCGCCAGTCGCTTTTTGGCTAGCGGGGGCACAGATACGCAGTATTTT. It encodes CASRFLASGGTDTQYF.

The chain has TRBV5-4 and TRBJ2-1; D not certain. The ends were cut back, 2 bases at V and 6 bases at J, with 12 bases in the middle. The germline gives CDR1 SGHNT, CDR2 YYREEE (reference sequence). CDR3 length: 14 residues. DNA for the CDR3: TGTGCCAGCAGCTTAAGGCAATCAGGCAATGAGCAGTTCTTC. Its translation is CASSLRQSGNEQFF.

This clone was found a few times. The chain uses TRBV20-1 and TRBJ2-7; no definite D call. The CDR3 sequence is 11 residues long. Per germline, CDR1 DFQATT and CDR2 SNEGSKA (reference sequence). V lost 5 bases to trimming and J lost 0 bases, with 5 bases between them. CDR3 DNA sequence: TGCAGTGCTGCGGACTCCTACGAGCAGTACTTC. It codes for CSAADSYEQYF.

The chain is built from TRBV29-1 and TRBJ2-7; weak D call: TRBD2 (5 bases). V was shortened by 1 base and J by 3 bases, with 7 bases between the two germline ends. This CDR3 spans 12 amino acids. From germline, CDR1 is SQVTM and CDR2 ANQGSEA. CDR3 bases: TGCAGCGTTGAAGGGACTCACTACGAGCAGTACTTC. Translated, it gives CSVEGTHYEQYF.

The chain employs TRBV5-1 and TRBJ1-2; 9 bases fit TRBD1. Germline CDR1 reads SGHRS; CDR2 reads YFSETQ. The junction had 1 base not matched to a gene; V was cut back by 4 bases and J by 6 bases. The CDR3 loop spans 12 amino acids. CDR3 loop: CASSRDRDGYTF. CDR3 nucleotide sequence: TGCGCCAGCAGCCGGGACAGGGATGGCTACACCTTC.

The V call is TRBV2, the J call TRBJ2-7; D may be TRBD2 (5 bases). Germline-derived CDR1 and CDR2 are SNHLY and FYNNEI. The ends were cut back, 8 bases at V and 1 base at J, with 9 bases in the middle. This CDR3 comprises 12 residues. The CDR3 coding sequence is TGTGCCAGCGGATCGGGGTCCTACGAGCAGTACTTC. Residues: CASGSGSYEQYF.

The V and J genes are TRBV5-6 and TRBJ2-7; 9 positions match TRBD1. This CDR3 has 18 amino acids. Germline V gene data show CDR1 as SGHDT and CDR2 as YYEEEE. The trim removed 0 bases at V and 3 bases at J, leaving 13 bases unmatched. The chain's CDR3 is CASSLVFKGTGKVYEQYF. The CDR3 bases are TGTGCCAGCAGCTTGGTGTTTAAGGGGACAGGGAAAGTCTACGAGCAGTACTTC. Using reference TRBV5-6 and TRBJ2-7 for the parts outside the CDR3, the full variable domain is DAGVTQSPTHLIKTRGQQVTLRCSPKSGHDTVSWYQQALGQGPQFIFQYYEEEERQRGNFPDRFSGHQFPNYSSELNVNALLLGDSALYLCASSLVFKGTGKVYEQYFGPGTRLTVT.

This clone was seen once. This chain uses TRBV2 with TRBJ2-3; TRBD2 might be the D (5 bases). With 7 bases removed from V and 7 bases from J, the gap between germline ends came to 21 bases. The CDR3 covers 15 residues. CDR1 and CDR2 (germline): SNHLY, FYNNEI. CDR3 amino acids: CASNWIGEFSNTQYF. The CDR3 DNA follows: TGTGCCAGCAATTGGATCGGGGAGTTCTCGAATACGCAGTATTTT. Using reference TRBV2 and TRBJ2-3 for the parts outside the CDR3, the full variable domain is EPEVTQTPSHQVTQMGQEVILRCVPISNHLYFYWYRQILGQKVEFLVSFYNNEISEKSEIFDDQFSVERPDGSNFTLKIRSTKLEDSAMYFCASNWIGEFSNTQYFGPGTRLTVL.

This chain connects TRBV5-1 to TRBJ2-2; D gene unclear. V was cut by 0 bases and J by 7 bases, with 10 bases left in between. The CDR3 has 14 residues. Germline loops: CDR1 SGHRS, CDR2 YFSETQ. The chain's CDR3 is CASSLAEAVGELFF. The CDR3 region has the DNA TGCGCCAGCAGCTTGGCCGAGGCGGTCGGGGAGCTGTTTTTT.

This clone was recorded only once. The chain employs TRBV11-2 and TRBJ2-1; weak D call: TRBD2 (5 bases). Germline V gene lookup returns CDR1 SGHAT and CDR2 FQNNGV. This CDR3 comprises 14 residues. The V end lost 5 bases, the J end lost 7 bases, and 15 bases lay between the germline ends. DNA for the CDR3: TGTGCCAGCAGCCCGCTCACTAGGATTAATGAGCAGTTCTTC. Protein: CASSPLTRINEQFF.

On this clone itself: The sample holds other DNA sequences that translate to the same CDR3. The CDR3 DNA reads as TGTGCCAGCAGCTTGGCCGGACAGGGGTACGAGCAGTACTTC. Amino acids: CASSLAGQGYEQYF. The chain employs TRBV5-6 and TRBJ2-7; the match to TRBD1 covers 9 bases. The V segment lost 0 bases and the J segment 4 bases; nucleotides outside the gene matches: 2. There are 14 residues in the CDR3. Germline values: CDR1 SGHDT, CDR2 YYEEEE.

The chain uses TRBV7-9 and TRBJ2-7; TRBD1 aligns across 7 bases. V was clipped by 6 bases and J by 2 bases; unmatched bases: 7. The CDR3 is 14 amino acids. Looked up from germline, CDR1 is SEHNR and CDR2 is FQNEAQ (reference sequence). The CDR3 nucleotides read TGTGCCAGCAGTCTGGGACAGACCGCCTACGAGCAGTACTTC. Protein sequence: CASSLGQTAYEQYF.

The chain couples TRBV11-1 to TRBJ1-1; D is unclear. V was trimmed by 3 bases and J by 0 bases, leaving 5 bases between them. Germline CDR1 SGHAT, CDR2 FQDESV (reference sequence). This CDR3 contains 13 residues. CDR3 in DNA: TGTGCCAGCAGCTTGAGAATGAACACTGAAGCTTTCTTT. Amino acid sequence: CASSLRMNTEAFF.

V usage is TRBV20-1 and J usage is TRBJ2-2, with D possibly being TRBD1 (5 bases). CDR1 is DFQATT and CDR2 is SNEGSKA in the germline V gene (reference sequence). CDR3 length: 11 residues. Trimming removed 6 bases from V and 9 bases from J, with 11 bases in between. CDR3 DNA sequence: TGCAGTGCCTCCAGGGCCAGGGAGCTGTTTTTT. Amino acid sequence: CSASRARELFF.

The chain is built from TRBV7-9 and TRBJ2-1; TRBD2 matches at 7 bases. Germline CDR1 is SEHNR and CDR2 is FQNEAQ (reference sequence). V gave up 4 bases and J gave up 9 bases; unmatched junction bases: 12. The CDR3 runs 15 residues. CDR3 sequence reads: CASSYQRGTNSEQFF. CDR3 DNA sequence: TGTGCCAGCAGCTATCAGCGGGGAACGAATTCTGAGCAGTTCTTC.

This clone was counted a few times. The gene calls are TRBV5-6 and TRBJ2-1; TRBD2 agrees at 8 bases. In germline, CDR1 is SGHDT, CDR2 YYEEEE. The CDR3 has 15 residues. The ends lost 0 bases at V and 9 bases at J; junction bases unmatched: 8. The CDR3 loop reads CASSLGAGVIGEQFF. DNA of the CDR3: TGTGCCAGCAGCTTGGGAGCGGGGGTTATTGGTGAGCAGTTCTTC.

This clone was counted a few times. This chain uses TRBV9 with TRBJ1-2; D possibly corresponds to TRBD1 (6 bases). Germline V lookup: CDR1 SGDLS, CDR2 YYNGEE. V was pared by 4 bases and J by 7 bases, with 14 bases between. CDR3 length equals 13 residues. This CDR3 is CASSQVPGAGYTF. The CDR3, as DNA: TGTGCCAGCAGCCAAGTACCAGGGGCTGGCTACACCTTC.

The V gene is TRBV12-5, the J gene TRBJ2-3, with 8 bases aligning to TRBD2. There are 14 residues in the CDR3. Losses at the gene ends were 6 bases for V and 2 bases for J; bases not matched to a gene: 4. Looked up from germline, CDR1 is LGHNT and CDR2 is FRNRAP. The CDR3 protein is CASGAGGYTDTQYF. In DNA form, the CDR3 reads TGTGCTAGTGGGGCGGGGGGTTACACAGATACGCAGTATTTT.

This chain connects TRBV11-2 to TRBJ1-2; D gene ambiguous. CDR1 is SGHAT, CDR2 FQNNGV, per germline. The germline V and J ends were trimmed by 7 bases and 5 bases, with 8 bases remaining between them. This CDR3 is built from 11 residues. CDR3 region: CASTREYGYTF. CDR3 sequence (DNA): TGTGCCAGCACCCGGGAATATGGCTACACCTTC. The full variable domain, with the rest looked up from reference TRBV11-2 and TRBJ1-2, is EAGVAQSPRYKIIEKRQSVAFWCNPISGHATLYWYQQILGQGPKLLIQFQNNGVVDDSQLPKDRFSAERLKGVDSTLKIQPAKLEDSAVYLCASTREYGYTFGSGTRLTVV.

V gene TRBV7-2 combines with J gene TRBJ2-7; D ambiguous. V was pared by 5 bases and J by 2 bases, with 22 bases between. The CDR3 is 17 residues long. In germline, CDR1 is SGHTA, CDR2 FQGNSA. The CDR3 sequence: CASSHPLLLGGTYEQYF. CDR3 sequence (DNA): TGTGCCAGCAGCCACCCCCTACTTCTAGGCGGAACCTACGAGCAGTACTTC.

The chain couples TRBV19 to TRBJ2-3; perhaps TRBD1 as D (6 bases). The germline V gene has CDR1 LNHDA and CDR2 SQIVND (reference sequence). Trimming left V 11 bases short and J 6 bases short, with 21 bases between. The CDR3 is 14 amino acids. CDR3 region: CASSVGAGMDTQYF. In DNA form, the CDR3 reads TGTGCCTCCTCAGTGGGGGCAGGGATGGATACGCAGTATTTT.

The chain links TRBV23-1 to TRBJ2-1, with 11 bases lining up with TRBD1. TRBV23-1 is sorted into the ORF group, with uncertain function. Germline trimming cut 4 bases from V and 8 bases from J; bases unmatched to any gene: 4. The CDR3 runs to 14 residues. Here the CDR3 DNA reads TGCGCCAGCAGTCCCGGGACAGGGGGGGATGAGCAGTTCTTC. Its translation: CASSPGTGGDEQFF.

In regard to this clone: Additional DNA sequences in this sample encode the identical CDR3. V gene TRBV4-2 combines with J gene TRBJ2-7; tentatively, D is TRBD2 (6 bases). The CDR3 spans 14 residues. V lost 0 bases and J 1 base, leaving 7 bases between the germline ends. CDR1 LGHNA and CDR2 YNFKEQ come from the germline V gene. The CDR3 loop is CASSQDRGSYEQYF. CDR3 nucleotide sequence: TGTGCCAGCAGCCAAGATCGGGGGTCCTACGAGCAGTACTTC.

The V call is TRBV28, the J call TRBJ2-7; D ambiguous. The CDR3 contains 12 residues. V lost 4 bases and J 1 base, leaving 5 bases between the germline ends. Germline V CDR1 and CDR2: MDHEN, SYDVKM. The CDR3 here is CASSSISYEQYF. The CDR3, as DNA: TGTGCCAGCAGTTCCATTTCCTACGAGCAGTACTTC. The full variable domain, in which reference TRBV28 and TRBJ2-7 provide the parts outside the CDR3, is DVKVTQSSRYLVKRTGEKVFLECVQDMDHENMFWYRQDPGLGLRLIYFSYDVKMKEKGDIPEGYSVSREKKERFSLILESASTNQTSMYLCASSSISYEQYFGPGTRLTVT.

This chain joins TRBV6-5 and TRBJ2-7; no definite D call. The CDR3 extends over 15 amino acids. Deletions cut 7 bases from V and 7 bases from J, with 23 bases between. Per germline, CDR1 MNHEY and CDR2 SVGAGI. CDR3 sequence (DNA): TGTGCCAGCACCCTATCGAATCCCGGGTTTGGGGAGCAGTACTTC. Translation gives CASTLSNPGFGEQYF.